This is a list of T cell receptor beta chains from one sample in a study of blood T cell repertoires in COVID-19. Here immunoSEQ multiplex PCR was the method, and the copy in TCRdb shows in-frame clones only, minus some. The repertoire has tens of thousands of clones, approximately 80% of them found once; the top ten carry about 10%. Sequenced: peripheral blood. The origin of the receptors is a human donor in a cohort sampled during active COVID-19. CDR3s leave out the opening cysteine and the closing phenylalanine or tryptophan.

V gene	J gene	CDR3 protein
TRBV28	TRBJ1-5	ATVQGNSNQPQH
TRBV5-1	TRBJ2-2	ASSWRGSNTGELF
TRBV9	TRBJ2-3	ASSVRTGRTDTQY
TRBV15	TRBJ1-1	ASRYRGDTEAF
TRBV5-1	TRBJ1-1	ASSFTGQALEAF
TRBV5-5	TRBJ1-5	ASSLGQGKPQH
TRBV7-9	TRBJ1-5	ASSTTGVAIQPQH
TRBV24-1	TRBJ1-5	ATSRHLNQPQH
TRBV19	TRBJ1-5	ASSIVAGNQPQH
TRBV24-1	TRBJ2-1	ATEIAGEGYNEQF
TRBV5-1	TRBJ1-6	ASSLSGTRNSPLH
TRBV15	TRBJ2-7	ATSRGRDTLTYEQY
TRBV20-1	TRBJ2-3	SASDPRSRGALTDTQY
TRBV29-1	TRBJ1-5	SVTQGGQPQH
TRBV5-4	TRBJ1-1	ASNLWTGTHTEAF
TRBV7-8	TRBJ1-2	ASSLEIANYGYT
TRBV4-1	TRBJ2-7	ASSQALTGSNDEQY
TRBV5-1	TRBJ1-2	ASSLAVGGSKDGYT
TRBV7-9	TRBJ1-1	ASSLSGGTEAF
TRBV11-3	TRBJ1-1	ASSEGVGTEAF
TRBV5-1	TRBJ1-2	ASSDPREAYGYT
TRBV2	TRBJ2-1	ASSFRDRVNEQF
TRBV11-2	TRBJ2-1	ASHRGSGSHNEQF
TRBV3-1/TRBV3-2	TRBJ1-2	ASSGGARGYT
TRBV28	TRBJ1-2	ASSLSTGWYGYT
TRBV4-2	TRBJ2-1	ASSQERGRGRPGNEQF
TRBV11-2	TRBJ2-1	ASSLDRLAGVGRF
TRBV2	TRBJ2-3	ASRPGLADTDTQY
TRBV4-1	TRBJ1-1	ASSQFEAFGTEAF
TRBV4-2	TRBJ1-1	ASSHPGTGETEAF
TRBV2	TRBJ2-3	ASSEAKGGTDTQY
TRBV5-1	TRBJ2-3	ASSLEPGTFTDTQY
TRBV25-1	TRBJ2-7	ASTPFSGGYDEQY
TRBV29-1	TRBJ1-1	SVRPGQGGTEAF
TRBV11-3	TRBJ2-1	ASSLGTSGSNEQF
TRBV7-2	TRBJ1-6	ASSFRAMAYNSPLH
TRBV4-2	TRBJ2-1	ASSQVVSEEQF
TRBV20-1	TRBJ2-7	SASKGANYEQY
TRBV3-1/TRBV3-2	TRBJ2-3	ASSASGSADTQY